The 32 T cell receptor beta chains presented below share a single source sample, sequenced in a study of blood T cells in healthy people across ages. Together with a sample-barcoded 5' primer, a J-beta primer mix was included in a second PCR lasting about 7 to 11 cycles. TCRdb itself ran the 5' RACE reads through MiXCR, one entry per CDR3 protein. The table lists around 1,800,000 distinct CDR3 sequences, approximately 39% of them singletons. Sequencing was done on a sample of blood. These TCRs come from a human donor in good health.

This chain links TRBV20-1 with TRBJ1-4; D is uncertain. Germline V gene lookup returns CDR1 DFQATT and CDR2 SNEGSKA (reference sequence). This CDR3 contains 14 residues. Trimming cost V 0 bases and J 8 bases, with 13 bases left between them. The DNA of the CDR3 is TGCAGTGCTAGAGATCCCCGGGCAGACGAAAAACTGTTTTTT. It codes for CSARDPRADEKLFF.

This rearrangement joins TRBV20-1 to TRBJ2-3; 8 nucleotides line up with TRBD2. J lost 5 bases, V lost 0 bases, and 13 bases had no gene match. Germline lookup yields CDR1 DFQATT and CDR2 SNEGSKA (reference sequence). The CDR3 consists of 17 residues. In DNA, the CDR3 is TGCAGTGCTAGAGATACTGGTAACGGGGGGGCCGAAGATACGCAGTATTTT. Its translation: CSARDTGNGGAEDTQYF.

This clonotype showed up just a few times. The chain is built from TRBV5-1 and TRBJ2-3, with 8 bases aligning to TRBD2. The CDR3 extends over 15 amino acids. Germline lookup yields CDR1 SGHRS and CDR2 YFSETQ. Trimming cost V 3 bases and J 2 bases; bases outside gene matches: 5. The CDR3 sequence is CASSSAGANTDTQYF. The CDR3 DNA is TGCGCCAGCAGCTCAGCGGGGGCAAACACAGATACGCAGTATTTT.

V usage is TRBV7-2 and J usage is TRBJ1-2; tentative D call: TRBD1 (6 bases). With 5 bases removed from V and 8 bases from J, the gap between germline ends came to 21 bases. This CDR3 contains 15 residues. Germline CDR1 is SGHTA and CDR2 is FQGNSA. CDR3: CASSLNRDGPGGYTF. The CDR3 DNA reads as TGTGCCAGCAGCCTAAACAGGGACGGACCTGGCGGCTACACCTTC. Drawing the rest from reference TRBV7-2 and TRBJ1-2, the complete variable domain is GAGVSQSPSNKVTEKGKDVELRCDPISGHTALYWYRQSLGQGLEFLIYFQGNSAPDKSGLPSDRFSAERTGGSVSTLTIQRTQQEDSAVYLCASSLNRDGPGGYTFGSGTRLTVV.

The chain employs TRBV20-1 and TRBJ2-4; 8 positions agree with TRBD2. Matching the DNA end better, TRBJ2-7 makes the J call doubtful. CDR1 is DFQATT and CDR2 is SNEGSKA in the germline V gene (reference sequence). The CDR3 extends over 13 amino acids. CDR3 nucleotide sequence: TGCAGTGCACAGCGGGGGCCTACCTACGAGCAGTACTTC. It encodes CSAQRGPTYEQYF.

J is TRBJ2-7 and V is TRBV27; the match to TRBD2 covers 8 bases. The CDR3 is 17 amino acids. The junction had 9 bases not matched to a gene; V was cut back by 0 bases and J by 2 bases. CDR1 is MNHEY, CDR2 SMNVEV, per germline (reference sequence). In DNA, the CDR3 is TGTGCCAGCAGTTTATCAAGGTCGGGGGGGCTAGCCTACGAGCAGTACTTC. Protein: CASSLSRSGGLAYEQYF.

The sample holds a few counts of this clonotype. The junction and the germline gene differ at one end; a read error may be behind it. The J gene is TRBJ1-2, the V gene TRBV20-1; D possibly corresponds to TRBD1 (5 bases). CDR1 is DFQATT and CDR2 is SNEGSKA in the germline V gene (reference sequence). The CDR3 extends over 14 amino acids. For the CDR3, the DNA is TGCAGTGCTAGATCTTTTGGGGGGTTCTATGACTACACCTTC. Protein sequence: CSARSFGGFYDYTF.

The CDR3 coding sequence is TGTGCCAGCAGCCAAGAAACAGGGGATGGCCAGCCCCAGCATTTT. This gives the protein CASSQETGDGQPQHF. The chain couples TRBV3-1 to TRBJ1-5; 7 bases fit TRBD1. The ends lost 0 bases at V and 7 bases at J; junction bases unmatched: 6. The CDR3 covers 15 residues. In germline, CDR1 is LGHDT, CDR2 YNNKEL (reference sequence).

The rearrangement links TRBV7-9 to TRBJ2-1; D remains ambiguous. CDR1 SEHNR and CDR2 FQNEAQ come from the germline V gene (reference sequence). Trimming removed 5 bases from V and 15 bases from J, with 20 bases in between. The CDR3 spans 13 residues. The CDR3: CASSHETQLDLFF. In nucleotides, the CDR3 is TGTGCCAGCAGCCACGAGACCCAACTGGATTTGTTCTTC.

DNA for the CDR3: TGTGCCATCAGGTGGGGACTAGCCGATAACAATGAGCAGTTCTTC. It encodes CAIRWGLADNNEQFF. The rearrangement links TRBV6-2 or TRBV6-3 to TRBJ2-1; 9 nucleotides align to TRBD2. With V trimmed by 10 bases and J by 5 bases, 12 bases remained unmatched. This CDR3 region has 15 residues. CDR1 and CDR2 from the germline V gene are MNHEY and SVGEGT.

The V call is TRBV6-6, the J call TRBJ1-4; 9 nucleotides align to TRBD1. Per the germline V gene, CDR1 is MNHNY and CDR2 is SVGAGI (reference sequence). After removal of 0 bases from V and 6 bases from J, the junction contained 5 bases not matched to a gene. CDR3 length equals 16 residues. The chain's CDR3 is CASSYSMGQGDEKLFF. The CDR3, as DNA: TGTGCCAGCAGTTACTCGATGGGACAGGGAGATGAAAAACTGTTTTTT.

The CDR3 DNA reads as TGCAGTGCTAGTGGGGGGGATCAGCCCCAGCATTTT. The encoded protein is CSASGGDQPQHF. The genes are TRBV20-1 and TRBJ1-5; possible D gene TRBD1, 5 bases. The CDR3 sequence is 12 residues long. V dropped 3 bases and J dropped 5 bases, with 8 bases sitting between them. Germline V lookup: CDR1 DFQATT, CDR2 SNEGSKA (reference sequence).

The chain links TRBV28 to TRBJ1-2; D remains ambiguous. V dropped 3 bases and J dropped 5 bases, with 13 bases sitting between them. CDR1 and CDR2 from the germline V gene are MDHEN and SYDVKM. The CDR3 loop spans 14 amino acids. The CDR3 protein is CASSLIGSAYGYTF. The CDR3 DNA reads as TGTGCCAGCAGTTTGATTGGGTCGGCTTATGGCTACACCTTC.

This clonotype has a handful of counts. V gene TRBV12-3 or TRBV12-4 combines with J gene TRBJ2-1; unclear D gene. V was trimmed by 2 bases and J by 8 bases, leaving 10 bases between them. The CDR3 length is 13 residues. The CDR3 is CASSLKDFHEQFF. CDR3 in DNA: TGTGCCAGCAGTTTAAAAGATTTCCATGAGCAGTTCTTC.

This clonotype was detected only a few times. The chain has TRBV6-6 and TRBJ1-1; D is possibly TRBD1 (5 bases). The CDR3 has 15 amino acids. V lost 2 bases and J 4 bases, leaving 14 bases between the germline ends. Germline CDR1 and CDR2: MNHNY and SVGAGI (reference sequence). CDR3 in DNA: TGTGCCAGCAGTTACGGTGGAGGGGCGAGCACTGAAGCTTTCTTT. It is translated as CASSYGGGASTEAFF.

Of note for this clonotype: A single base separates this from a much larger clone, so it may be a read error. CDR3 region: CASSGILGNYNEQFF. The CDR3 DNA follows: TGTGCCAGCAGTGGTATCCTGGGGAACTACAATGAGCAGTTCTTC. This chain uses TRBV25-1 with TRBJ2-1; D gene ambiguous. This CDR3 is 15 amino acids long. From germline, CDR1 is MGHDK and CDR2 SYGVNS. V was clipped by 4 bases and J by 3 bases, with 13 bases between them.

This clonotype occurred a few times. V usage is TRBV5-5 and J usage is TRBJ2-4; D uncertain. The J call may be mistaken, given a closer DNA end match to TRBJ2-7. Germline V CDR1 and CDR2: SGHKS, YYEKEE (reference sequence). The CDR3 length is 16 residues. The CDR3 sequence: CASSLRDGSYSYEQYF. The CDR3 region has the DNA TGTGCCAGCAGCTTGAGGGATGGGTCTTACTCCTACGAGCAGTACTTC.

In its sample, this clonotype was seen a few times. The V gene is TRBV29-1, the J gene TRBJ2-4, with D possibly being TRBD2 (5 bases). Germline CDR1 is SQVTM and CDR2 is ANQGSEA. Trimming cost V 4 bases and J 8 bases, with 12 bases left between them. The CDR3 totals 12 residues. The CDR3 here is CSVVRESDIQYF. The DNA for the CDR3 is TGCAGCGTTGTACGGGAATCGGACATTCAGTACTTC.

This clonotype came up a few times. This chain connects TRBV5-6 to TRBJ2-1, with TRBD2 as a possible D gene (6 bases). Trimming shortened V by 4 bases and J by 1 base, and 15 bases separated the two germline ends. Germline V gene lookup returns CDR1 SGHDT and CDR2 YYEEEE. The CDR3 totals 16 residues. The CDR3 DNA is TGTGCCAGCAGCGACTGGCGGGGACCTTCCTACAATGAGCAGTTCTTC. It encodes CASSDWRGPSYNEQFF.

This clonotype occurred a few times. CDR3 sequence (DNA): TGTGCCGCCCGGACGGAGAAATCCTACGAGCAGTACTTC. Protein product: CAARTEKSYEQYF. This chain connects TRBV12-3 or TRBV12-4 to TRBJ2-7; the D is unclear. This CDR3 is 13 amino acids long. The V and J ends lost 11 bases and 1 base respectively, with 15 bases between them.

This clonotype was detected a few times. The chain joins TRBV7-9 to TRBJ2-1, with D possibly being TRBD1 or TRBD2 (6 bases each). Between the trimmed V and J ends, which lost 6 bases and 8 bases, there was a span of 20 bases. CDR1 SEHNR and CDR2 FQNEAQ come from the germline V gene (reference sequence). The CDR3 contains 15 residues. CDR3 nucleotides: TGTGCCAGCAGGGCGCCGGGGGCGGAATCTGATGAGCAGTTCTTC. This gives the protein CASRAPGAESDEQFF.

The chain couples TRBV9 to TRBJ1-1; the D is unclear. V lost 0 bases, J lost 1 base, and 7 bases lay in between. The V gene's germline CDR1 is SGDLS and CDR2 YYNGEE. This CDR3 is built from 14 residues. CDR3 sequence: CASSVGARNTEAFF. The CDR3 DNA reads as TGTGCCAGCAGCGTAGGGGCCAGGAACACTGAAGCTTTCTTT. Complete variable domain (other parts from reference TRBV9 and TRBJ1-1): DSGVTQTPKHLITATGQRVTLRCSPRSGDLSVYWYQQSLDQGLQFLIQYYNGEERAKGNILERFSAQQFPDLHSELNLSSLELGDSALYFCASSVGARNTEAFFGQGTRLTVV.

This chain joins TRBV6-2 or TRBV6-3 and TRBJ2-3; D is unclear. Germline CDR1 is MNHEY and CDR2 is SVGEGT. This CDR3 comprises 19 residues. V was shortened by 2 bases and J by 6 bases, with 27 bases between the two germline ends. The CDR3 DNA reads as TGTGCCAGCAGTTACGGGGTAGTTATAAGGAAATTAGACACCGATACGCAGTATTTT. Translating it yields CASSYGVVIRKLDTDTQYF.

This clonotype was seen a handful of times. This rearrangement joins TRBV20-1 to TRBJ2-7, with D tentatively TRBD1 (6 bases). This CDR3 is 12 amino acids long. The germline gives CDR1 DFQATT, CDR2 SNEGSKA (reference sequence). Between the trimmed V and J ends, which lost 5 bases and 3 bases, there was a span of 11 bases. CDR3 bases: TGCAGTGCTTGGGGACACCTCTACGAGCAGTACTTC. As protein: CSAWGHLYEQYF.

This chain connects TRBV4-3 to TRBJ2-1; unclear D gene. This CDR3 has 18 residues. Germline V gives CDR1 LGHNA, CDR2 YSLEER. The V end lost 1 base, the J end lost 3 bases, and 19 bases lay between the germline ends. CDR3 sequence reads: CASSQGYSRSSFYNEQFF. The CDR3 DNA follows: TGCGCCAGCAGCCAAGGCTACTCTAGGTCCTCCTTCTACAATGAGCAGTTCTTC.

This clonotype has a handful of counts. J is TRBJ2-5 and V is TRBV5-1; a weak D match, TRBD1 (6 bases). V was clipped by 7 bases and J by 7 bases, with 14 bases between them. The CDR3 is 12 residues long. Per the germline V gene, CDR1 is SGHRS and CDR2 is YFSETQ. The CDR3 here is CASAEDSSTQYF. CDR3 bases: TGCGCCAGCGCTGAGGACAGCTCGACCCAGTACTTC.

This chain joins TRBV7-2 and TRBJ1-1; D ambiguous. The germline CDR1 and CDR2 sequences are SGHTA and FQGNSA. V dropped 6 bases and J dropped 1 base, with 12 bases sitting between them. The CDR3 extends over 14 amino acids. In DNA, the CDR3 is TGTGCCAGCAGGCCCTCGGTAACGAACACTGAAGCTTTCTTT. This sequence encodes CASRPSVTNTEAFF.

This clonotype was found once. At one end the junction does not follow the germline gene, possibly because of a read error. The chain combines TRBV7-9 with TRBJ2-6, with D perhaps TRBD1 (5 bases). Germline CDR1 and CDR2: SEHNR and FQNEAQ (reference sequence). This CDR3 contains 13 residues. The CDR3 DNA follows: TGTGCCAGCAGCTCGCATGGGGCCAACGTCCCGACTTTC. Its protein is CASSSHGANVPTF.

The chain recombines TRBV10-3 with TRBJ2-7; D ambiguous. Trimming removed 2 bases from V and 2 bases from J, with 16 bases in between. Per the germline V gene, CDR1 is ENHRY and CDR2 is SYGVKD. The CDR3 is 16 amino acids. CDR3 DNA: TGTGCCATCAGTGAGGGCCGCGAGGCATTCACCTACGAGCAGTACTTC. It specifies CAISEGREAFTYEQYF.

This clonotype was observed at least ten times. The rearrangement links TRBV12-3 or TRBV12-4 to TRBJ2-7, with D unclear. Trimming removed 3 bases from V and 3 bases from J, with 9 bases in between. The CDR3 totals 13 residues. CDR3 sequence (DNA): TGTGCCAGCAGTTTGCCTTCAGGCTACGAGCAGTACTTC. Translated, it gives CASSLPSGYEQYF.

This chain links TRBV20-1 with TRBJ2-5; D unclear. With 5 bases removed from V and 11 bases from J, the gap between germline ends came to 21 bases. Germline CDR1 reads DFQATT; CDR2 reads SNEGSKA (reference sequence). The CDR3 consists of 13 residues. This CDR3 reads CSAPFIQCGEQYF. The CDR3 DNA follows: TGCAGTGCTCCATTTATACAATGTGGTGAGCAGTACTTC.

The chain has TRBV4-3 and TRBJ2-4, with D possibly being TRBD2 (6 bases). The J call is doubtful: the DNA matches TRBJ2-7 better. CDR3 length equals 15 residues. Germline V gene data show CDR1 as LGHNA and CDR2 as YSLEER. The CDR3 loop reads CASSQEDGGAYEQYF. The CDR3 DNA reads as TGCGCCAGCAGCCAAGAGGACGGGGGAGCCTACGAGCAGTACTTC.